This T cell receptor beta chain was sequenced for a study of radiation and T cells in renal cell carcinoma. Per the germline V gene, CDR1 is MNHEY and CDR2 is SMNVEV (reference sequence). The CDR3 runs 14 residues. V gave up 3 bases and J gave up 7 bases; unmatched junction bases: 4. Some clones are missing from TCRdb's copy, which holds only in-frame ones; the method was immunoSEQ multiplex PCR. This sample yields 90,000 to 100,000 clones, of which 86% are seen a single time; roughly 8% belongs to the top ten. The sample's time point: baseline pretreatment blood. Treatment reported: 15 Gy SBRT to primary tumor, nephrectomy 4 weeks later.

Sequencing used blood, obtained from a patient whose treatment included radiotherapy and nephrectomy. The sequence was collected from a man aged 50-60 years with renal cell carcinoma. The chain uses TRBV27 and TRBJ1-2; 11 bases match TRBD1. CDR3 coding DNA: TGTGCCAGCAGTTTTAGGACAGGGGGCCTTGGCTACACCTTC. Translating gives CASSFRTGGLGYTF.